This T cell receptor beta chain was recovered during a study of T-cell reconstitution after alpha-beta-depleted transplantation in children. CDR3 length: 15 residues. The V end lost 7 bases, the J end lost 4 bases, and 19 bases lay between the germline ends. CDR1 and CDR2 (germline): LGHNA, YNFKEQ. Library preparation (for TCRbeta) was performed with unique molecular identifiers. A single record per CDR3 protein comes from TCRdb applying MiXCR to the PCR reads. The repertoire includes 250,000 to 300,000 distinct CDR3 sequences, nearly 10% of them detected once, and roughly a tenth sits in the top ten.

The receptor comes from a human donor who donated a stem cell graft to a child with SCID. The J gene is TRBJ2-5, the V gene TRBV4-2, with TRBD1 as a possible D gene (6 bases). The sequences come from PBMCs from the stem cell graft donor, collected from the stem cell graft. In DNA, the CDR3 is TGTGCCAGCATACCAAGCCAGGGGAGTCGAGAGACCCAGTACTTC. Its translation is CASIPSQGSRETQYF.